These 24 T cell receptor beta chains share one sample of origin, sequenced in a study of blood T cells in healthy people across ages. PCR was performed a second time for about 7 to 12 cycles using a sample-barcoded 5' primer and a J-beta primer mix. TCRdb passed the 5' RACE reads through MiXCR, listing each CDR3 protein once. The sample carries under 1,100,000 distinct CDR3 sequences, roughly 24% recorded once. These data also formed part of another study, on T cells of mothers and their children.

Specimen: blood. The source of these receptors is a girl aged 2 to 9 in good health.

This rearrangement joins TRBV5-6 to TRBJ2-5, with 9 bases that match TRBD2. The DNA end is more similar to TRBJ2-7, so the J call may be wrong. Per the germline V gene, CDR1 is SGHDT and CDR2 is YYEEEE. CDR3 length equals 14 residues. The CDR3, as DNA: TGTGCCAGCAGCATCATAGCGGGGGAGGACGAGCAGTACTTC. Its translation: CASSIIAGEDEQYF.

This clonotype has just a few counts. For the CDR3, the DNA is TGTGCCAGCAGCTTGGAGGTTGGAATCCCACTATATGGCTACACCTTC. Translation: CASSLEVGIPLYGYTF. The V and J genes are TRBV5-6 and TRBJ1-2; D remains unclear. The CDR3 is 16 residues long. Between the trimmed V and J ends, which lost 0 bases and 5 bases, there was a span of 17 bases. Germline V gene sequence: CDR1 SGHDT, CDR2 YYEEEE.

This rearrangement joins TRBV28 to TRBJ1-5, with 7 nucleotides matching TRBD1. The trim removed 6 bases at V and 6 bases at J, leaving 8 bases unmatched. Germline V lookup: CDR1 MDHEN, CDR2 SYDVKM. The CDR3 extends over 14 amino acids. CDR3 region: CASSNITGVQPQHF. CDR3 nucleotides: TGTGCCAGCAGCAACATCACAGGGGTTCAGCCCCAGCATTTT.

V is TRBV20-1 and J is TRBJ1-2; D might be TRBD1 (6 bases). This CDR3 has 14 amino acids. Looked up from germline, CDR1 is DFQATT and CDR2 is SNEGSKA (reference sequence). V was cut by 4 bases and J by 4 bases, with 16 bases left in between. Here the CDR3 DNA reads TGCAGTGCTAAGGTGACAGGCGGGTCCTATGGCTACACCTTC. As protein: CSAKVTGGSYGYTF.

This clonotype was detected only a few times. The chain joins TRBV29-1 to TRBJ2-2; either TRBD1 or TRBD2 may fit D (5 bases each). V gave up 0 bases and J gave up 5 bases, with 10 bases separating them. This CDR3 is 14 amino acids long. CDR1 and CDR2 (germline): SQVTM, ANQGSEA. CDR3 DNA: TGCAGCGTTGAAGAGGGGCCGGGGACCGGGGAGCTGTTTTTT. Its translation is CSVEEGPGTGELFF.

This clonotype has only a few counts. The chain links TRBV4-1 to TRBJ1-3, with TRBD1 matching 7 bases. CDR3 length: 16 amino acids. Looked up from germline, CDR1 is MGHRA and CDR2 is YSYEKL. V shed 4 bases, J shed 0 bases, and the junction held 6 bases outside the gene matches. CDR3 sequence: CASSPAGGDSGNTIYF. CDR3 bases: TGCGCCAGCAGCCCCGCAGGGGGGGACTCTGGAAACACCATATATTTT.

V is TRBV5-1 and J is TRBJ2-1; weak D call: TRBD2 (5 bases). CDR1 SGHRS and CDR2 YFSETQ come from the germline V gene. The CDR3 consists of 14 residues. V lost 1 base and J lost 7, with 12 bases in between. The CDR3 sequence: CASSLLSSSNEQFF. The CDR3 DNA is TGCGCCAGCAGCTTGTTGTCTAGCAGTAATGAGCAGTTCTTC.

The V gene is TRBV9, the J gene TRBJ2-7; no clear D gene. The germline gives CDR1 SGDLS, CDR2 YYNGEE. CDR3 length: 13 amino acids. Trimming pared 4 bases from V and 2 bases from J, leaving 10 bases between. CDR3 protein: CASSSPDAYEQYF. The CDR3 DNA sequence: TGTGCCAGCAGCTCCCCGGACGCCTACGAGCAGTACTTC.

The chain links TRBV7-9 to TRBJ1-5; D uncertain. This CDR3 comprises 17 residues. Germline V gene data show CDR1 as SEHNR and CDR2 as FQNEAQ (reference sequence). Trimming took 0 bases from V and 3 from J, leaving 15 bases between them. The CDR3 DNA reads TGTGCCAGCAGCTTAGCGTTAGACGACGGGCTCAATCAGCCCCAGCATTTT. Amino acid sequence: CASSLALDDGLNQPQHF.

This clonotype was picked up a small number of times. V gene TRBV5-1 combines with J gene TRBJ2-1, with TRBD1 as a possible D gene (9 bases). Germline CDR1 and CDR2: SGHRS and YFSETQ. V lost 4 bases and J lost 10, with 27 bases in between. This CDR3 comprises 17 residues. The chain's CDR3 is CASSVTGGLAGGEEQFF. The CDR3 nucleotides read TGCGCCAGCAGCGTGACAGGGGGACTGGCGGGAGGAGAGGAGCAGTTCTTC.

The genes are TRBV20-1 and TRBJ2-3; D tentatively fits TRBD1 or TRBD2 (5 bases each). The germline CDR1 and CDR2 sequences are DFQATT and SNEGSKA (reference sequence). The ends were cut back, 0 bases at V and 6 bases at J, with 19 bases in the middle. CDR3 length: 16 amino acids. CDR3 in DNA: TGCAGTGCTAGAGAAGGGGCGGACTCCCGCGTGGATACGCAGTATTTT. Its protein is CSAREGADSRVDTQYF.

In DNA form, the CDR3 reads TGTGTTCTAGCGGGAGTCCAAAGAGCCAAAAACATTCAGTACTTC. Translation gives CVLAGVQRAKNIQYF. This rearrangement joins TRBV2 to TRBJ2-4, with 10 bases matching TRBD2. Germline V CDR1 and CDR2: SNHLY, FYNNEI. The CDR3 runs 15 residues.

The rearrangement uses TRBV7-8 and TRBJ2-1; unclear D gene. This CDR3 comprises 15 residues. Germline V CDR1 and CDR2: SGHVS, FQNEAQ. Between the trimmed V and J ends, which lost 5 bases and 3 bases, there was a span of 14 bases. The CDR3 region is CASSQRRENYNEQFF. The CDR3 nucleotides read TGTGCCAGCAGCCAACGACGAGAGAACTACAATGAGCAGTTCTTC.

The V and J genes are TRBV7-9 and TRBJ2-5; TRBD2 matches 7 bases. In germline, CDR1 is SEHNR, CDR2 FQNEAQ (reference sequence). This CDR3 is built from 15 residues. V lost 5 bases, J lost 4 bases, and 10 bases stayed unmatched. In DNA, the CDR3 is TGTGCCAGCAGCCCGCGGGAGAGGGAAGTAGAGACCCAGTACTTC. Its translation: CASSPREREVETQYF.

This clonotype was detected a few times. The rearrangement joins TRBV2 to TRBJ2-2; TRBD2 might be the D (5 bases). Germline V gives CDR1 SNHLY, CDR2 FYNNEI. V lost 5 bases and J 7 bases, leaving 11 bases between the germline ends. The CDR3 consists of 13 residues. The CDR3 DNA follows: TGTGCCAGCAGTATAACGGGGTACGGGGAGCTGTTTTTT. This codes for CASSITGYGELFF.

The V and J genes are TRBV6-6 and TRBJ2-5; D is unresolved. CDR3 length: 12 amino acids. Germline V gene lookup returns CDR1 MNHNY and CDR2 SVGAGI (reference sequence). Trimming pared 8 bases from V and 1 base from J, leaving 8 bases between. The CDR3 region is CASCNSQETQYF. The CDR3 DNA reads TGTGCCAGCTGTAATAGCCAAGAGACCCAGTACTTC.

This clonotype was observed a few times. This chain connects TRBV4-3 to TRBJ2-3; possible D gene TRBD2, 6 bases. The CDR3 is 16 residues long. Per the germline V gene, CDR1 is LGHNA and CDR2 is YSLEER. Trimming took 6 bases from V and 3 from J, leaving 19 bases between them. DNA for the CDR3: TGCGCCAGCAGAAACCGGGACTCCTTTCGAACAGATACGCAGTATTTT. It yields the protein CASRNRDSFRTDTQYF.

This clonotype was seen only a few times. V gene TRBV7-9 combines with J gene TRBJ1-4; D is unresolved. V lost 5 bases and J 8 bases, leaving 18 bases between the germline ends. Germline V CDR1 and CDR2: SEHNR, FQNEAQ (reference sequence). The CDR3 length is 15 residues. The CDR3 sequence is CASSPSGVAGEKLFF. DNA for the CDR3: TGTGCCAGCAGCCCGAGTGGGGTGGCGGGGGAAAAACTGTTTTTT.

The CDR3 nucleotides are TGCAGTGCTAGAGATCTCATCTGGGAGGGGGATACCTTATACACTGAAGCTTTCTTT. This codes for CSARDLIWEGDTLYTEAFF. The chain carries TRBV20-1 and TRBJ1-1, with D perhaps TRBD1 (6 bases). Germline V gene data show CDR1 as DFQATT and CDR2 as SNEGSKA (reference sequence). CDR3 length equals 19 residues. Trimming removed 0 bases at V and 3 bases at J, with 26 bases between.

The chain links TRBV4-3 to TRBJ1-1; D is ambiguous. The CDR3 length is 17 residues. V was shortened by 0 bases and J by 0 bases, with 14 bases between the two germline ends. The germline CDR1 and CDR2 sequences are LGHNA and YSLEER. The CDR3 coding sequence is TGCGCCAGCAGCCAAGATAGGTTCGTGACGGTGAACACTGAAGCTTTCTTT. Its translation is CASSQDRFVTVNTEAFF.

Only a few counts were recorded for this clonotype. The rearrangement uses TRBV24-1 and TRBJ2-5; TRBD1 aligns across 10 bases. The J call is doubtful: the DNA matches TRBJ2-1 better. Per germline, CDR1 KGHDR and CDR2 SFDVKD. This CDR3 contains 15 residues. The DNA of the CDR3 is TGTGCCACCAGCTCCCGGGACAGGGGTTTCAATGAGCAGTTCTTC. Amino acid sequence: CATSSRDRGFNEQFF.

This chain uses TRBV5-1 with TRBJ2-5; D call uncertain. The tail of the sequence fits TRBJ2-1 better, so the J call may be wrong. Germline V gene sequence: CDR1 SGHRS, CDR2 YFSETQ. The CDR3 runs 17 residues. CDR3 amino acids: CASSLAYRMGMHGEQFF. The CDR3 DNA reads as TGCGCCAGCAGCTTGGCGTATAGGATGGGAATGCATGGTGAGCAGTTCTTC.

The chain recombines TRBV28 with TRBJ2-2; weak D call: TRBD2 (5 bases). The ends were cut back, 3 bases at V and 4 bases at J, with 12 bases in the middle. There are 15 residues in the CDR3. Germline V gene lookup returns CDR1 MDHEN and CDR2 SYDVKM. The CDR3 DNA sequence: TGTGCCAGCAGTTTTACATTGGGGAGCACCGGGGAGCTGTTTTTT. Protein: CASSFTLGSTGELFF.

This chain links TRBV5-1 with TRBJ2-5; 7 bases agree with TRBD2. The J call may not be correct, given that the DNA end is closer to TRBJ2-1. This CDR3 region has 17 residues. Germline values: CDR1 SGHRS, CDR2 YFSETQ. The CDR3 sequence: CASSLDHAGGRGAEQFF. CDR3 sequence (DNA): TGCGCCAGCAGCTTGGATCATGCGGGCGGGAGAGGCGCGGAGCAGTTCTTC.